What follows are 28 T cell receptor beta chains derived from one specimen sequenced in a study of shared clonotypes between healthy human individuals. Produced via immunoSEQ multiplex PCR; TCRdb's table is partial and in-frame only. Of roughly 1 million clones listed, around 82% were seen once; the top ten hold around 0.47%. Source material: memory CD4+ T cells from PBMCs. Described subset: CD45RA-negative fraction. The receptor set was obtained from a man aged 18 to 29 in good health. Some clones in this sample may be carry-over from other donors' samples.

This sequence joins TRBV30 and TRBJ1-2, with D hard to call. The germline V gene encodes CDR1 GTSNPN and CDR2 SVGIG (reference sequence). V was trimmed by 8 bases and J by 3 bases, leaving 16 bases between them. The CDR3 is 13 amino acids. CDR3 amino acids: CAQHPEVYYGYTF. CDR3 sequence (DNA): TGTGCCCAACACCCCGAAGTATACTATGGCTACACCTTC.

The genes are TRBV28 and TRBJ2-4; weak D call: TRBD1 (6 bases). Germline lookup yields CDR1 MDHEN and CDR2 SYDVKM. The CDR3 is made up of 14 amino acids. The germline V and J ends were trimmed by 6 bases and 3 bases, with 12 bases remaining between them. The CDR3 sequence: CASRQGGGKNIQYF. In nucleotides, the CDR3 is TGTGCCAGCAGGCAAGGGGGTGGCAAAAACATTCAGTACTTC.

This chain connects TRBV9 to TRBJ2-2; 11 nucleotides agree with TRBD2. Germline CDR1 SGDLS, CDR2 YYNGEE. CDR3 length equals 15 residues. The trim removed 3 bases at V and 4 bases at J, leaving 2 bases unmatched. CDR3 sequence: CASSAGTSGTGELFF. CDR3 bases: TGTGCCAGCAGCGCGGGGACTAGCGGCACCGGGGAGCTGTTTTTT.

With respect to this clone: Germline is not matched at one junction end, which may reflect a read error. The chain uses TRBV14 and TRBJ1-3; D gene ambiguous. CDR3 length: 12 amino acids. Germline V lookup: CDR1 SGHDN, CDR2 FVKESK. CDR3 in amino acids: CASSQDRSREGF. DNA of the CDR3: TGTGCCAGCAGCCAAGATCGCTCCCGGGAAGGTTTT. Full variable domain (rest looked up from reference TRBV14 and TRBJ1-3): EAGVTQFPSHSVIEKGQTVTLRCDPISGHDNLYWYRRVMGKEIKFLLHFVKESKQDESGMPNNRFLAERTGGTYSTLKVQPAELEDSGVYFCASSQDRSREGFGEGSWLTVV.

This clone has a handful of counts. The chain is built from TRBV28 and TRBJ1-1; D is perhaps TRBD1 (6 bases). Germline V CDR1 and CDR2: MDHEN, SYDVKM. The CDR3 runs to 15 residues. Trimming left V 4 bases short and J 2 bases short, with 14 bases between. The CDR3 DNA sequence: TGTGCCAGCAGTTCCGAGGGCAGGGGTAACACTGAAGCTTTCTTT. Translating it yields CASSSEGRGNTEAFF.

The CDR3 here is CSAAGQTEAFF. Written as DNA, the CDR3 is TGCAGTGCTGCGGGTCAGACTGAAGCTTTCTTT. The V and J genes are TRBV20-1 and TRBJ1-1; D call uncertain. The V gene's germline CDR1 is DFQATT and CDR2 SNEGSKA (reference sequence). CDR3 length equals 11 residues. V lost 5 bases and J lost 5, with 9 bases in between.

Worth noting for this clone: Other DNA sequences within the sample encode an identical CDR3. The chain has TRBV5-1 and TRBJ2-5; weak D call: TRBD1 (5 bases). Trimming took off 0 bases at V and 5 bases at J, with 11 bases between the two ends. This CDR3 has 14 residues. CDR1 and CDR2 (germline): SGHRS, YFSETQ. The CDR3 nucleotides read TGCGCCAGCAGCTTGGCGCAGGGTCCGGAGACCCAGTACTTC. Translated, it gives CASSLAQGPETQYF.

This chain uses TRBV9 with TRBJ2-1, with D possibly matching TRBD2 (6 bases). The germline gives CDR1 SGDLS, CDR2 YYNGEE. Trimming removed 0 bases from V and 2 bases from J, with 12 bases in between. The CDR3 is made up of 16 amino acids. The CDR3 coding sequence is TGTGCCAGCAGCGTAGGAAGCGGGTACGCCTACAATGAGCAGTTCTTC. This translates into CASSVGSGYAYNEQFF.

The genes are TRBV4-1 and TRBJ2-5, with a tentative D call TRBD2 (6 bases). Germline V lookup: CDR1 MGHRA, CDR2 YSYEKL. Between the trimmed V and J ends, which lost 1 base and 1 base, there was a span of 7 bases. The CDR3 extends over 14 amino acids. The CDR3 loop is CASSQAGAQETQYF. DNA of the CDR3: TGCGCCAGCAGCCAAGCGGGAGCCCAAGAGACCCAGTACTTC.

This clone appeared once. The J gene is TRBJ2-1, the V gene TRBV19; possibly TRBD2 for D (6 bases). V dropped 2 bases and J dropped 3 bases, with 11 bases sitting between them. This CDR3 spans 15 amino acids. The germline gives CDR1 LNHDA, CDR2 SQIVND (reference sequence). The CDR3 region has the DNA TGTGCCAGTAGTATATTCGGGAGTAGCTACAATGAGCAGTTCTTC. The encoded protein is CASSIFGSSYNEQFF.

This sequence joins TRBV5-4 and TRBJ1-1; 9 bases map to TRBD1. Germline V gene sequence: CDR1 SGHNT, CDR2 YYREEE (reference sequence). The V and J ends lost 4 bases and 2 bases, in that order; junction bases with no gene match: 3. This CDR3 is 14 amino acids long. CDR3 protein: CASSGGQGNTEAFF. The DNA of the CDR3 is TGTGCCAGCAGCGGGGGACAGGGTAACACTGAAGCTTTCTTT.

The chain has TRBV28 and TRBJ1-2; weak D call: TRBD1 (6 bases). V dropped 5 bases and J dropped 3 bases, with 19 bases sitting between them. The V gene's germline CDR1 is MDHEN and CDR2 SYDVKM. This CDR3 spans 16 amino acids. CDR3 protein: CASSPSGARIYYGYTF. In DNA form, the CDR3 reads TGTGCCAGCAGTCCCTCAGGGGCGCGCATCTACTATGGCTACACCTTC.

The gene calls are TRBV5-1 and TRBJ1-2; TRBD1 is a possible D gene (5 bases). V dropped 4 bases and J dropped 5 bases, with 18 bases sitting between them. Per germline, CDR1 SGHRS and CDR2 YFSETQ. The CDR3 totals 15 residues. CDR3 sequence reads: CASSPTLGSGYGYTF. CDR3 DNA: TGCGCCAGCAGCCCAACTTTGGGGTCAGGGTATGGCTACACCTTC.

The V and J genes are TRBV7-2 and TRBJ2-2, with D perhaps TRBD1 (6 bases). Germline V lookup: CDR1 SGHTA, CDR2 FQGNSA. V was shortened by 4 bases and J by 3 bases, with 18 bases between the two germline ends. The CDR3 is 17 amino acids. The CDR3 region is CASSYSKTAGDTGELFF. The CDR3 DNA follows: TGTGCCAGCAGCTATTCAAAAACAGCAGGGGACACCGGGGAGCTGTTTTTT.

This rearrangement joins TRBV4-1 to TRBJ2-7; perhaps TRBD2 as D (6 bases). Germline CDR1 and CDR2: MGHRA and YSYEKL. Trimming cost V 0 bases and J 3 bases, with 12 bases left between them. There are 15 residues in the CDR3. The CDR3 loop reads CASSQDPSERYEQYF. The CDR3 nucleotides are TGCGCCAGCAGCCAAGATCCTAGCGAACGCTACGAGCAGTACTTC.

Comment on this clone: Just one base apart from a much larger clone, this may be a read error. The chain recombines TRBV2 with TRBJ1-1, with D uncertain. Trimming removed 0 bases at V and 6 bases at J, with 11 bases between. CDR1 is SNHLY and CDR2 is FYNNEI in the germline V gene. The CDR3 extends over 14 amino acids. The CDR3 loop reads CASSEAVKLAEAFF. DNA for the CDR3: TGTGCCAGCAGTGAAGCTGTAAAACTGGCTGAAGCTTTCTTT.

This chain joins TRBV27 and TRBJ2-3; 11 bases align to TRBD2. Trimming took 2 bases from V and 13 from J; bases not matched to a gene: 17. Germline lookup yields CDR1 MNHEY and CDR2 SMNVEV (reference sequence). The CDR3 extends over 17 amino acids. The CDR3 spells CASSLRAGASGRPEKYF. The DNA for the CDR3 is TGTGCCAGCAGTTTACGGGCTGGGGCTAGCGGGAGGCCCGAAAAGTATTTT.

V and J are TRBV19 and TRBJ2-3; D remains ambiguous. Germline CDR1 is LNHDA and CDR2 is SQIVND (reference sequence). This CDR3 comprises 15 residues. V lost 3 bases and J lost 0, with 10 bases in between. The CDR3 here is CASSIQTSSTDTQYF. The CDR3 DNA sequence: TGTGCCAGTAGTATTCAGACCTCTAGCACAGATACGCAGTATTTT.

The V gene is TRBV5-8, the J gene TRBJ2-1; 14 nucleotides align to TRBD2. CDR1 is SGHTS, CDR2 YDEGEE, per germline. The CDR3 consists of 17 residues. With V trimmed by 4 bases and J by 4 bases, 7 bases remained unmatched. The CDR3 DNA follows: TGTGCCAGCAGCCACGGGACTAGCGGGAGACGATACAATGAGCAGTTCTTC. It encodes CASSHGTSGRRYNEQFF.

The chain links TRBV4-2 to TRBJ2-1, with 8 nucleotides matching TRBD1. The trim removed 4 bases at V and 5 bases at J, leaving 10 bases unmatched. CDR3 length: 16 amino acids. Germline CDR1 LGHNA, CDR2 YNFKEQ. CDR3 DNA: TGTGCCAGCAGCCGAGAAGCAATGGGACAGGACAATGAGCAGTTCTTC. Amino acid sequence: CASSREAMGQDNEQFF.

This clone was seen more than once but under ten times. The chain employs TRBV28 and TRBJ2-1; the match to TRBD2 covers 7 bases. Germline CDR1 and CDR2: MDHEN and SYDVKM. The V segment lost 5 bases and the J segment 8 bases; nucleotides outside the gene matches: 12. The CDR3 has 15 amino acids. This CDR3 reads CASSRGGGTLDEQFF. CDR3 DNA sequence: TGTGCCAGCAGTCGTGGGGGAGGGACGTTGGATGAGCAGTTCTTC.

The J gene is TRBJ1-5, the V gene TRBV28, with unresolved D. The CDR3 length is 14 residues. V was trimmed by 2 bases and J by 5 bases, leaving 10 bases between them. Germline V gene data show CDR1 as MDHEN and CDR2 as SYDVKM. The CDR3 bases are TGTGCCAGCAGTTTAGTGGCAGCCCATCAGCCCCAGCATTTT. Translating it yields CASSLVAAHQPQHF. Filled out from reference TRBV28 and TRBJ1-5, the complete variable domain reads DVKVTQSSRYLVKRTGEKVFLECVQDMDHENMFWYRQDPGLGLRLIYFSYDVKMKEKGDIPEGYSVSREKKERFSLILESASTNQTSMYLCASSLVAAHQPQHFGDGTRLSIL.

The V call is TRBV7-2, the J call TRBJ1-2; the D is unclear. The ends were cut back, 4 bases at V and 1 base at J, with 10 bases in the middle. The CDR3 is 14 amino acids. Germline CDR1 and CDR2: SGHTA and FQGNSA. The CDR3 DNA follows: TGTGCCAGCAGCTCTCTCCCCGGTAACTATGGCTACACCTTC. Amino acid sequence: CASSSLPGNYGYTF.

The table lists this clone with a count of one. The chain joins TRBV29-1 to TRBJ2-5; D gene unclear. Germline values: CDR1 SQVTM, CDR2 ANQGSEA. The CDR3 extends over 11 amino acids. CDR3 protein: CRRALQETQYF. The CDR3, as DNA: TGCCGACGGGCCCTACAAGAGACCCAGTACTTC.

CDR3 in DNA: TGTGCCTGGAGTGTAAGGGTCCAACAGTTCTTC. It specifies CAWSVRVQQFF. J is TRBJ2-1 and V is TRBV30; no clear D gene. V was clipped by 0 bases and J by 13 bases, with 10 bases between them. The CDR3 spans 11 residues. Germline V gives CDR1 GTSNPN, CDR2 SVGIG (reference sequence).

The CDR3 loop is CASRPDRNSNQPQHF. The CDR3 coding sequence is TGTGCCAGCAGACCCGACAGGAATAGCAATCAGCCCCAGCATTTT. V and J are TRBV6-5 and TRBJ1-5; D possibly corresponds to TRBD1 (6 bases). V lost 6 bases, J lost 0 bases, and 12 bases lay in between. Germline loops: CDR1 MNHEY, CDR2 SVGAGI. This CDR3 is 15 amino acids long.

This clone appeared once. V gene TRBV4-1 combines with J gene TRBJ1-1, with TRBD1 matching 7 bases. Per the germline V gene, CDR1 is MGHRA and CDR2 is YSYEKL. The CDR3 loop spans 16 amino acids. J gave up 6 bases and V 1 base, and 11 bases lay outside the gene matches. CDR3 nucleotide sequence: TGCGCCAGCAGCCAAGGACGTGGGAGGGGGCAACCTGAAGCTTTCTTT. Translated, it gives CASSQGRGRGQPEAFF.

Comments on this clone: This sequence may be a read error, since a much larger clone differs from it by one base. Within the sample, other DNA sequences also encode this same CDR3. The J gene is TRBJ1-1, the V gene TRBV5-1; TRBD1 might be the D (5 bases). The V end lost 4 bases, the J end lost 1 base, and 8 bases lay between the germline ends. The CDR3 consists of 13 residues. The V gene's germline CDR1 is SGHRS and CDR2 YFSETQ. The CDR3 region is CASSPTANTEAFF. The CDR3 DNA reads as TGCGCCAGCAGCCCGACAGCGAACACTGAAGCTTTCTTT.